This passage covers 18 T cell receptor beta chains from one sample sequenced in a study of molecular identifiers for immune sequencing clone quantification. TCRdb processed the PCR reads anew with MiXCR; each CDR3 protein has one entry. The sample carries just under 65,000 distinct CDR3 sequences, around a fifth recorded once. Source material: naive CD8+ T cells from blood, with Jurkat cell RNA spiked in. The subset here: FACS-sorted CD8+CD4-CCR7+CD45RA+ naive T cells. Receptors originate from a human donor in good health. Some libraries in this study had Jurkat cell RNA spiked in.

At least ten counts were recorded for this clonotype. This chain connects TRBV7-2 to TRBJ1-5; D unresolved. The CDR3 covers 19 residues. V shed 0 bases and J shed 0 bases, with 18 bases lying between them. Germline V CDR1 and CDR2: SGHTA, FQGNSA. CDR3 in DNA: TGTGCCAGCAGCTTAGCGATGTTTTCATTGGAGAATAGCAATCAGCCCCAGCATTTT. It is translated as CASSLAMFSLENSNQPQHF.

With regard to this clonotype: A much larger clone lies one base from this, so it may be a read error. The DNA of the CDR3 is TGTGCCTGGAGTGCCGGGACAGGGGTCCCAGATACGCGGTATTTT. This sequence encodes CAWSAGTGVPDTRYF. The chain combines TRBV30 with TRBJ2-3; 10 nucleotides line up with TRBD1. The CDR3 contains 15 residues. Germline CDR1 is GTSNPN and CDR2 is SVGIG (reference sequence). The variable domain in full, with the rest retrieved from reference TRBV30 and TRBJ2-3, is SQTIHQWPATLVQPVGSPLSLECTVEGTSNPNLYWYRQAAGRGLQLLFYSVGIGQISSEVPQNLSASRPQDRQFILSSKKLLLSDSGFYLCAWSAGTGVPDTRYFGPGTRLTVL.

This clonotype appeared many times. Germline and junction disagree at one end, which may indicate a read error. V and J are TRBV14 and TRBJ1-2; D uncertain. Germline V gene lookup returns CDR1 SGHDN and CDR2 FVKESK. The CDR3 consists of 8 residues. The CDR3 reads CATYPGGF. CDR3 nucleotides: TGTGCCACCTATCCGGGAGGTTTC.

This clonotype occurred many times. The J gene is TRBJ2-5, the V gene TRBV4-1, with 10 bases that match TRBD2. Unmatched junction bases numbered 6, after V lost 4 bases and J lost 1 base. This CDR3 has 16 residues. CDR1 and CDR2 (germline): MGHRA, YSYEKL. The CDR3 nucleotides are TGCGCCAGCAGCCCCCGACTAGCGGGTATCCAAGAGACCCAGTACTTC. It yields the protein CASSPRLAGIQETQYF.

This clonotype came up many times. J is TRBJ2-3 and V is TRBV27, with 13 bases fitting TRBD2. The V segment lost 4 bases and the J segment 4 bases; nucleotides outside the gene matches: 5. Germline-derived CDR1 and CDR2 are MNHEY and SMNVEV (reference sequence). The CDR3 loop spans 16 amino acids. The CDR3 DNA is TGTGCCAGCAGTTCTCGACTAGCGGGAGGACCAGATACGCAGTATTTT. It yields the protein CASSSRLAGGPDTQYF.

This clonotype was detected a few times. The chain is built from TRBV6-6 and TRBJ2-7; no clear D gene. Germline CDR1 MNHNY, CDR2 SVGAGI (reference sequence). CDR3 length: 13 amino acids. V was clipped by 11 bases and J by 3 bases, with 17 bases between them. The CDR3 bases are TGTGCCGGATCGCACGGACCGTACTACGAGCAGTACTTC. It specifies CAGSHGPYYEQYF.

Note on this clonotype: The CDR3 end shows no conserved phenylalanine or tryptophan, and so a read error is likely. The chain carries TRBV7-9 and TRBJ2-7; perhaps TRBD2 as D (5 bases). This CDR3 region has 16 residues. Trimming removed 3 bases from V and 4 bases from J, with 19 bases in between. Germline V gene data show CDR1 as SEHNR and CDR2 as FQNEAQ (reference sequence). The DNA of the CDR3 is TGTGCCAGCAGCTTTCTTGATGGAGGCGATCGGTACGAGCAGTACTCC. This sequence encodes CASSFLDGGDRYEQYS.

As to this clonotype: A much larger clone differs by one base, so this may be a read error. This chain connects TRBV7-9 to TRBJ2-3, with 9 bases aligning to TRBD2. There are 17 residues in the CDR3. The germline V gene has CDR1 SEHNR and CDR2 FQNEAQ (reference sequence). CDR3 sequence reads: CASSLGIAGGLADAQYF. CDR3 nucleotide sequence: TGTGCCAGCAGCTTAGGTATTGCGGGAGGGCTCGCAGATGCGCAGTATTTT.

The chain employs TRBV9 and TRBJ2-3; TRBD1 matches 7 bases. TRBJ1-5 matches the DNA end more closely, so the J call is doubtful. Germline CDR1 reads SGDLS; CDR2 reads YYNGEE. The CDR3 sequence is 15 residues long. This CDR3 is CASSPTRAGTDTQHF. In DNA, the CDR3 is TGTGCCAGCAGTCCCACGAGGGCGGGGACAGATACGCAGCATTTT.

This clonotype was observed many times. The chain's CDR3 is CASSLFGGELFF. The CDR3, as DNA: TGTGCCAGCAGTTTATTCGGGGGAGAACTGTTTTTT. The chain is built from TRBV27 and TRBJ1-4; D may be TRBD1 (5 bases). CDR1 is MNHEY and CDR2 is SMNVEV in the germline V gene (reference sequence). This CDR3 has 12 residues. V lost 1 base and J lost 12, with 9 bases in between.

As regards this clonotype: A much larger clone differs from this one at a single base, so this may be a read error. Because the CDR3 is missing its conserved closing phenylalanine or tryptophan, this is likely a read error. The chain combines TRBV6-6 with TRBJ1-2; D gene ambiguous. Germline CDR1 reads MNHNY; CDR2 reads SVGAGI (reference sequence). The V end lost 6 bases, the J end lost 4 bases, and 21 bases lay between the germline ends. The CDR3 extends over 16 amino acids. The CDR3 sequence: CASSNTQPARIYGYTL. CDR3 nucleotide sequence: TGTGCCAGCAGCAACACCCAACCGGCCAGGATCTATGGCTACACCCTC.

This clonotype was found many times. The chain employs TRBV5-1 and TRBJ2-7, with TRBD2 matching over 13 bases. Germline V CDR1 and CDR2: SGHRS, YFSETQ. J gave up 6 bases and V 2 bases, and 5 bases lay outside the gene matches. The CDR3 has 15 amino acids. In DNA form, the CDR3 reads TGCGCCAGCAGCTTAGGACTAGCGGGAGTACGCGAGCAGTACTTC. This gives the protein CASSLGLAGVREQYF.

This clonotype came up many times. The genes are TRBV11-2 and TRBJ2-1; D is unresolved. The CDR3 extends over 12 amino acids. The V gene lost 3 bases and the J gene lost 5 bases, with 5 bases spanning the gap. The germline V gene encodes CDR1 SGHAT and CDR2 FQNNGV. DNA of the CDR3: TGTGCCAGCAGCTTTACAAACAATGAGCAGTTCTTC. Residues: CASSFTNNEQFF.

This clonotype was seen at least ten times. The chain joins TRBV19 to TRBJ2-1; 8 nucleotides agree with TRBD2. Trimming took 3 bases from V and 1 from J; bases not matched to a gene: 14. This CDR3 is built from 19 residues. The germline V gene has CDR1 LNHDA and CDR2 SQIVND (reference sequence). This chain's CDR3 is CASSIIPSGSGGSYNEQFF. The CDR3 bases are TGTGCCAGTAGTATTATTCCCAGCGGGAGCGGTGGTTCCTACAATGAGCAGTTCTTC.

This clonotype was counted ten times or more. J is TRBJ1-5 and V is TRBV29-1; D possibly corresponds to TRBD1 (5 bases). Trimming pared 4 bases from V and 1 base from J, leaving 11 bases between. Germline loops: CDR1 SQVTM, CDR2 ANQGSEA. This CDR3 has 14 residues. The DNA for the CDR3 is TGCAGCGTTGGGGGGACTGACAGCAATCAGCCCCAGCATTTT. The encoded protein is CSVGGTDSNQPQHF.

V is TRBV13 and J is TRBJ1-6; possible D gene TRBD1, 6 bases. V was shortened by 5 bases and J by 14 bases, with 13 bases between the two germline ends. The CDR3 is made up of 12 amino acids. From germline, CDR1 is PRHDT and CDR2 FYEKMQ (reference sequence). The CDR3 protein is CASSQGTSTLHF. CDR3 bases: TGTGCCAGCAGCCAGGGGACGAGCACCCTCCACTTT.

This clonotype was counted ten times or more. This sequence joins TRBV3-1 and TRBJ2-5; the D gene is possibly TRBD2 (5 bases). The germline gives CDR1 LGHDT, CDR2 YNNKEL (reference sequence). The CDR3 sequence is 17 residues long. The germline V and J ends were trimmed by 0 bases and 1 base, with 15 bases remaining between them. CDR3 amino acids: CASSQDLKVEGQETQYF. The CDR3 DNA sequence: TGTGCCAGCAGCCAAGATTTGAAAGTAGAGGGCCAAGAGACCCAGTACTTC.

In its sample, this clonotype was seen a few times. The chain recombines TRBV27 with TRBJ2-1; D unclear. The CDR3 spans 14 residues. V dropped 2 bases and J dropped 6 bases, with 11 bases sitting between them. The germline CDR1 and CDR2 sequences are MNHEY and SMNVEV (reference sequence). DNA of the CDR3: TGTGCCAGCAGTTTACGGGCAGTAACCAATGAGCAGTTCTTC. It yields the protein CASSLRAVTNEQFF.